These T cell receptor beta chains were read from a single sample in a study of control samples from healthy donors and cancer patients. Using immunoSEQ multiplex PCR, the repertoire was profiled, and TCRdb retains in-frame clones only, with some absent. Here the sample spans about 180,000 clones, roughly 92% being singletons. Material: blood. Receptors were obtained from a man younger than 45 in good health. The CDR3 runs from the conserved cysteine through the conserved F or W. D genes are given only for firm matches. Only part of the rows carry a size: once, few, many, or a class if the clone is expanded.

DNA: TGTGCCTGGAGTACTCGATCCTCTTTCCGGGGACAGCCCCAGCATTTT
CDR3: CAWSTRSSFRGQPQHF
J: TRBJ1-5
V: TRBV30
size: -
D: -

DNA: TGCGCCAGCAGTGAGACGGGTTACACTGAAGCTTTCTTT
CDR3: CASSETGYTEAFF
J: TRBJ1-1
V: TRBV10-1
size: once
D: -

DNA: TGCGCCAGCAGCGTAAACAGTCTTAGCGGGTTACCTGAGCAGTTCTTC
CDR3: CASSVNSLSGLPEQFF
J: TRBJ2-1
V: TRBV5-1
size: -
D: TRBD2

DNA: TGTGCCAGCACCTCTTTGGTGAACACTGAAGCTTTCTTT
CDR3: CASTSLVNTEAFF
J: TRBJ1-1
V: TRBV6-6
size: -
D: -

DNA: TGCGCCAGCAGCTTCTTTTCCCCAGGGAACAATTCACCCCTCCACTTT
CDR3: CASSFFSPGNNSPLHF
J: TRBJ1-6
V: TRBV5-1
size: -
D: -

DNA: TGTGCCAGCAGTACGCGGGGGGGCCCTACAGATACGCAGTATTTT
CDR3: CASSTRGGPTDTQYF
J: TRBJ2-3
V: TRBV6-4
size: -
D: TRBD2

DNA: TGTGCCAGTAGTCCGATCGACAGGGGGGTTCAAGAGACCCAGTACTTC
CDR3: CASSPIDRGVQETQYF
J: TRBJ2-5
V: TRBV19
size: -
D: TRBD1

DNA: TGCGCCAGCAGCCCGGCGTTAATTCCCGGGGAGCTGTTTTTT
CDR3: CASSPALIPGELFF
J: TRBJ2-2
V: TRBV5-1
size: -
D: -

DNA: TGCGCCAGCAGGCCGGGACAGGGGCCCAACGAGCAGTACTTC
CDR3: CASRPGQGPNEQYF
J: TRBJ2-7
V: TRBV5-1
size: -
D: TRBD1

DNA: TGTGCCAGCAGTTACAAGGCAGCCTACGAGCAGTACTTC
CDR3: CASSYKAAYEQYF
J: TRBJ2-7
V: TRBV6-5
size: -
D: -

DNA: TGTGCCAGCAGCCCCGACGGCTCCTACGAGCAGTACTTC
CDR3: CASSPDGSYEQYF
J: TRBJ2-7
V: TRBV9
size: -
D: -

DNA: TGTGCCAGCAGCCTCGGACAGGGGATTTTTACCGGGGAGCTGTTTTTT
CDR3: CASSLGQGIFTGELFF
J: TRBJ2-2
V: TRBV9
size: -
D: TRBD1

DNA: TGTGCCTGGAGGCCTTCGGAGGAAGCTTTCTTT
CDR3: CAWRPSEEAFF
J: TRBJ1-1
V: TRBV30
size: -
D: -

DNA: TGTGCCAGCAGCACCCGGACTAGCGGGAGGGTTGGAACAGATACGCAGTATTTT
CDR3: CASSTRTSGRVGTDTQYF
J: TRBJ2-3
V: TRBV6-2/TRBV6-3
size: -
D: TRBD2

DNA: TGTGCCAGCAGTTATCGTCTAGCGGGGGGCATACAAGAGACCCAGTACTTC
CDR3: CASSYRLAGGIQETQYF
J: TRBJ2-5
V: TRBV6-2/TRBV6-3
size: -
D: TRBD2

DNA: TGTGCCAGCAGCCAAGGAATAGGACTAGTATCGTACGAGCAGTACTTC
CDR3: CASSQGIGLVSYEQYF
J: TRBJ2-7
V: TRBV14
size: -
D: TRBD2

DNA: TGCGCCAGCAGCTTATCAGGGGTCCCGGCGGATTATCAGCCCCAGCATTTT
CDR3: CASSLSGVPADYQPQHF
J: TRBJ1-5
V: TRBV5-1
size: once
D: -

DNA: TGTGCCAGCAGCTTAGGGCAGCTTTCGACTAATGAAAAACTGTTTTTT
CDR3: CASSLGQLSTNEKLFF
J: TRBJ1-4
V: TRBV7-9
size: -
D: -

DNA: TGTGCCAGCAGCCTCGGGACAGGGGTTTCACCCCTCCACTTT
CDR3: CASSLGTGVSPLHF
J: TRBJ1-6
V: TRBV11-2
size: -
D: TRBD1

DNA: TGCAGCGTAATACCCCGGGACAGGGTGGACTATGGCTACACCTTC
CDR3: CSVIPRDRVDYGYTF
J: TRBJ1-2
V: TRBV29-1
size: -
D: TRBD1

DNA: TGTGCCAGTACCATGGGTTTCGGGAGGTCCTCTGGGGCCAACGTCCTGACTTTC
CDR3: CASTMGFGRSSGANVLTF
J: TRBJ2-6
V: TRBV19
size: -
D: TRBD2

DNA: TGCGCCAGCAGCTCGGGACACCCGAACACTGAAGCTTTCTTT
CDR3: CASSSGHPNTEAFF
J: TRBJ1-1
V: TRBV5-1
size: -
D: -

DNA: TGTGCCAGCAGCCACCGGTCCACTAGCGGGAATCGAAATGAGCAGTTCTTC
CDR3: CASSHRSTSGNRNEQFF
J: TRBJ2-1
V: TRBV3-1/TRBV3-2
size: once
D: TRBD2

DNA: TGTGCCAGCAGTTTGAGTGGGCGTCTAGCGGGAGGAAGTTACGGGTACGAGCAGTACTTC
CDR3: CASSLSGRLAGGSYGYEQYF
J: TRBJ2-7
V: TRBV28
size: -
D: TRBD2

DNA: TGTGCCAGCAGTGAATCCTTGACAGGGGCCTCTGGCTACACCTTC
CDR3: CASSESLTGASGYTF
J: TRBJ1-2
V: TRBV2
size: -
D: TRBD1

DNA: TGTGCCAGTAGTATGGGGAGCTCCTACAATGAGCAGTTCTTC
CDR3: CASSMGSSYNEQFF
J: TRBJ2-1
V: TRBV19
size: -
D: -

DNA: TGCGCCAGCAGCCAATTGCAGGGACGCGCTGAAGCTTTCTTT
CDR3: CASSQLQGRAEAFF
J: TRBJ1-1
V: TRBV4-1
size: -
D: -

DNA: TGTGCCAGCAGCAATAGGCCGGGACAGGGGAATTCACCCCTCCACTTT
CDR3: CASSNRPGQGNSPLHF
J: TRBJ1-6
V: TRBV6-6
size: -
D: TRBD1

DNA: TGTGCCAGCAGTCGGACTAGCGTCAATGAGCAGTTCTTC
CDR3: CASSRTSVNEQFF
J: TRBJ2-1
V: TRBV6-4
size: few
D: TRBD2

DNA: TGCGCCAGCAGCTTGAATGAAAAACTGTTTTTT
CDR3: CASSLNEKLFF
J: TRBJ1-4
V: TRBV5-1
size: -
D: -

DNA: TGTGCCAGCACAACAGGGCGCACAGATACGCAGTATTTT
CDR3: CASTTGRTDTQYF
J: TRBJ2-3
V: TRBV7-8
size: -
D: -